In this sample, the clone carrying this T cell receptor (beta chain) turned up a few times. The sample belongs to a study of early T cells in non-severe SARS-CoV-2 infection. TCRdb ran MiXCR on the 5' RACE reads and lists one entry per CDR3 protein. Here the sample spans roughly 80,000 distinct CDR3 sequences, 5% to 7% being singletons. Losses at the gene ends were 2 bases for V and 2 bases for J; bases not matched to a gene: 6. Per the germline V gene, CDR1 is ENHRY and CDR2 is SYGVKD. CDR3 length: 16 residues. The V call is TRBV10-3, the J call TRBJ2-5; 9 bases match TRBD1. Sample: whole blood. The source of this sequence is an adult who was a healthcare worker with PCR-confirmed SARS-CoV-2 infection or an uninfected control (not recorded which). The CDR3 protein is CAISEPGQGAQETQYF. DNA of the CDR3: TGTGCCATCAGTGAGCCGGGACAGGGAGCACAAGAGACCCAGTACTTC.